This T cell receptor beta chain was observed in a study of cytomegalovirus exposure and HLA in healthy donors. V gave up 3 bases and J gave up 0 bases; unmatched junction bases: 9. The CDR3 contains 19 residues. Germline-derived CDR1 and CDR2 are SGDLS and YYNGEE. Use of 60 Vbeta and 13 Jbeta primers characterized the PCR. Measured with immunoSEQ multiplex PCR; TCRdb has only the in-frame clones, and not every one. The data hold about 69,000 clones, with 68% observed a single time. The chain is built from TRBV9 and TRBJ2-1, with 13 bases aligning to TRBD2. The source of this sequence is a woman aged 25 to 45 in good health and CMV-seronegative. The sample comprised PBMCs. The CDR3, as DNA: TGTGCCAGCAGCGGAAATTCGGGACTAGCGGGGAGCTCCTACAATGAGCAGTTCTTC. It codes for CASSGNSGLAGSSYNEQFF.